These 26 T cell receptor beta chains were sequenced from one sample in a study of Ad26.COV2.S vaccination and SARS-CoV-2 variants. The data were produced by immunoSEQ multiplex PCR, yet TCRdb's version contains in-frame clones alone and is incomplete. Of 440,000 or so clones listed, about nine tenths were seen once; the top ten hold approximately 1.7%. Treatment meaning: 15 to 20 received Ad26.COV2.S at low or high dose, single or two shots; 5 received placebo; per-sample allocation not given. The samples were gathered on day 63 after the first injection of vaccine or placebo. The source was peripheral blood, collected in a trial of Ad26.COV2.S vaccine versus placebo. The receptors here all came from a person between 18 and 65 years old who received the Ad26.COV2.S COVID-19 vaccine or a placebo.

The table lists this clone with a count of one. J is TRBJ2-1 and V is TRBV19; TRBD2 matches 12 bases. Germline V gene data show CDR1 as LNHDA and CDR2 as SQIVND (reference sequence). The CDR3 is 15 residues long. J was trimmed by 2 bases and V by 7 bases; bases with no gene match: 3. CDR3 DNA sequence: TGTGCCAGTACCCCTAGCGGGGGGGCCTACAATGAGCAGTTCTTC. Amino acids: CASTPSGGAYNEQFF.

CDR3 nucleotide sequence: TGTGCCAGCAGTACGGACAGGGGGCCCAATCAGCCCCAGCATTTT. Protein product: CASSTDRGPNQPQHF. This rearrangement joins TRBV6-5 to TRBJ1-5, with 11 bases aligning to TRBD1. The CDR3 totals 15 residues. J was trimmed by 3 bases and V by 5 bases; bases with no gene match: 3. CDR1 and CDR2 (germline): MNHEY, SVGAGI.

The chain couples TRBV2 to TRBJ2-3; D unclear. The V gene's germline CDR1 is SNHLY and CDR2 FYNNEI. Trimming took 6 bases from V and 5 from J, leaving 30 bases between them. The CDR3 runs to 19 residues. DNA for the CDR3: TGTGCCAGCAGAAACCCTCGGCCTAGTATTATTCGCGTGGTAGATACGCAGTATTTT. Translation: CASRNPRPSIIRVVDTQYF.

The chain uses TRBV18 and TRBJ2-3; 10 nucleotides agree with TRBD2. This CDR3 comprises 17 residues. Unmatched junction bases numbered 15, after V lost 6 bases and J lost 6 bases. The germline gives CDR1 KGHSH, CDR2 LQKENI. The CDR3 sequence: CASSPGIGSGGPDTQYF. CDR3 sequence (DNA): TGTGCCAGCTCCCCCGGTATTGGTAGCGGGGGGCCGGATACGCAGTATTTT.

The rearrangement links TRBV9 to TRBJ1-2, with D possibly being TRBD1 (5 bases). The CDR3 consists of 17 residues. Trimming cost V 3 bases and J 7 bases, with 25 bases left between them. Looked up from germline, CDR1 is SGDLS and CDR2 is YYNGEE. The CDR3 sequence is CASSGDQATVVNRGYTF. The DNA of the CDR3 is TGTGCCAGCAGCGGCGATCAAGCGACAGTGGTGAATCGTGGCTACACCTTC.

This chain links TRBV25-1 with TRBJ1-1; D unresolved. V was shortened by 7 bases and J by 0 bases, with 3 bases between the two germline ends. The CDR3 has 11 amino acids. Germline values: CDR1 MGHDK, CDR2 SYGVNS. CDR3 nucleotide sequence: TGTGCCAGCACGATGAACACTGAAGCTTTCTTT. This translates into CASTMNTEAFF.

This chain's CDR3 is CASSVMGAANEKLFF. The CDR3, as DNA: TGTGCCAGCAGTGTGATGGGAGCCGCTAATGAAAAACTGTTTTTT. The chain is built from TRBV28 and TRBJ1-4; D is ambiguous. Deletions cut 5 bases from V and 3 bases from J, with 13 bases between. The CDR3 has 15 residues. CDR1 MDHEN and CDR2 SYDVKM come from the germline V gene.

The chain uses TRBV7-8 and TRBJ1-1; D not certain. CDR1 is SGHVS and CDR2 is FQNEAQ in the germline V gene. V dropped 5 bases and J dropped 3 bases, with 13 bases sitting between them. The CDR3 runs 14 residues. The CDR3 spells CASSPPEGYTEAFF. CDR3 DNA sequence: TGTGCCAGCAGCCCCCCGGAGGGCTACACTGAAGCTTTCTTT.

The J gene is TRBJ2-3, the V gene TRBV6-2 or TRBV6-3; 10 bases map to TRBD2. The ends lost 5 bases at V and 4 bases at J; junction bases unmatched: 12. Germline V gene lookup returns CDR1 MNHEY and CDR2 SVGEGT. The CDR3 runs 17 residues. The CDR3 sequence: CASSQWPLAGAPDTQYF. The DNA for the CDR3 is TGTGCCAGCAGTCAATGGCCCCTAGCGGGGGCTCCAGATACGCAGTATTTT.

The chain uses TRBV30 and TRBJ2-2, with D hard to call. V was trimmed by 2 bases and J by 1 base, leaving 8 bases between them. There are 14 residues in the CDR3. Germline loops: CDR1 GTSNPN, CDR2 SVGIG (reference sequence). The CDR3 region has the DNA TGTGCCTGGAGTCAATGGGAGAACACCGGGGAGCTGTTTTTT. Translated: CAWSQWENTGELFF.

The CDR3 sequence is CASSYSQQFLGYTF. Written as DNA, the CDR3 is TGTGCCAGCAGTTACTCGCAACAGTTCCTTGGCTACACCTTC. This chain uses TRBV6-5 with TRBJ1-2; no clear D gene. The CDR3 is 14 residues long. Germline CDR1 MNHEY, CDR2 SVGAGI. V was cut by 0 bases and J by 7 bases, with 12 bases left in between.

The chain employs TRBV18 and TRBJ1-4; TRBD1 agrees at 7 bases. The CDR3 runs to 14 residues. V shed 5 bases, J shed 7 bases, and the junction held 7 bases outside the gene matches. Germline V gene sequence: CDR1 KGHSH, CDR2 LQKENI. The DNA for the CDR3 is TGTGCCAGCTCAACACAGGGGAAACTTGAAAAACTGTTTTTT. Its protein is CASSTQGKLEKLFF.

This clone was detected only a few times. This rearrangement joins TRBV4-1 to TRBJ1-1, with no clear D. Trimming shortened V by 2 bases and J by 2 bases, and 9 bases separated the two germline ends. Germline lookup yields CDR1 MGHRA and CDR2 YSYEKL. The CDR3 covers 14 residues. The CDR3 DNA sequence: TGCGCCAGCAGCCAACTTACCGTAAACACTGAAGCTTTCTTT. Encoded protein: CASSQLTVNTEAFF.

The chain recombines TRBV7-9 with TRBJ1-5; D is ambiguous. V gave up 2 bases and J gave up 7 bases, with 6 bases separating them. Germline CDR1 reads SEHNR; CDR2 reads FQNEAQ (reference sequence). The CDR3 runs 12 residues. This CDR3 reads CASSLIGQPQHF. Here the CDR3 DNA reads TGTGCCAGCAGCTTAATCGGCCAGCCCCAGCATTTT.

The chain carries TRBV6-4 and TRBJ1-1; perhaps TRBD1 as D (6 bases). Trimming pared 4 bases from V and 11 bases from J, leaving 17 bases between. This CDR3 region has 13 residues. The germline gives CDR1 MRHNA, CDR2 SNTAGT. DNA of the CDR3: TGTGCCAGCAGTGCCGGCGGCAGGGGAGTGGCTTTCTTT. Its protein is CASSAGGRGVAFF.

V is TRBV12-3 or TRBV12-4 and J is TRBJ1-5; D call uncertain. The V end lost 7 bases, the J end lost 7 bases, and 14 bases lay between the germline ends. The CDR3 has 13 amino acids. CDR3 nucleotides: TGTGCCAGCACCCCCGGAGGGAGCCAGCCCCAGCATTTT. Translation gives CASTPGGSQPQHF.

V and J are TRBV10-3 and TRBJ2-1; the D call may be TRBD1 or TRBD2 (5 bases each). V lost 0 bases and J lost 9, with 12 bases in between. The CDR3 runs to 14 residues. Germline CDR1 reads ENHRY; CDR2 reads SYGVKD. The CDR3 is CAISESVRGVEQFF. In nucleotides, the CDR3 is TGTGCCATCAGTGAGTCAGTCCGGGGCGTTGAGCAGTTCTTC.

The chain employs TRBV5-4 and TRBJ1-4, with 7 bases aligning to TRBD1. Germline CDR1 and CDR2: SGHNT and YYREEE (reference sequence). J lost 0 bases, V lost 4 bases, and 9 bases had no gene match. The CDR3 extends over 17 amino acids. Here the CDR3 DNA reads TGTGCCAGCAGCAAGGGGACAGTAGTTGCAACTAATGAAAAACTGTTTTTT. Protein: CASSKGTVVATNEKLFF.

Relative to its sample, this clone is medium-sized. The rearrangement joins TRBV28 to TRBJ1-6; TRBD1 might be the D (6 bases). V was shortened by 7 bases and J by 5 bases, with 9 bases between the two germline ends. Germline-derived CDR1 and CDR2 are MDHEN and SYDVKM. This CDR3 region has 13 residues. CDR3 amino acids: CASTGVDNSPLHF. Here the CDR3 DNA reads TGTGCCAGCACAGGGGTTGATAATTCACCCCTCCACTTT.

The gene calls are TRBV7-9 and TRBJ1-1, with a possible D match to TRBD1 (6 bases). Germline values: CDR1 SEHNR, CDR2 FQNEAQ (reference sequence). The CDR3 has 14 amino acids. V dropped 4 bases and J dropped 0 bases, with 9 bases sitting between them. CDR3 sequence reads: CASSWTEMNTEAFF. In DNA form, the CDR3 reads TGTGCCAGCAGCTGGACAGAGATGAACACTGAAGCTTTCTTT. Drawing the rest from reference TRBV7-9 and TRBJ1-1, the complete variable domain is DTGVSQNPRHKITKRGQNVTFRCDPISEHNRLYWYRQTLGQGPEFLTYFQNEAQLEKSRLLSDRFSAERPKGSFSTLEIQRTEQGDSAMYLCASSWTEMNTEAFFGQGTRLTVV.

CDR3 nucleotides: TGTGCCAGTAGTACCGGGACTAGCGGGAGGAATGAGCAGTTCTTC. Its protein is CASSTGTSGRNEQFF. The chain joins TRBV19 to TRBJ2-1; 15 positions agree with TRBD2. The ends lost 4 bases at V and 7 bases at J; junction bases unmatched: 2. CDR3 length: 15 amino acids. In germline, CDR1 is LNHDA, CDR2 SQIVND (reference sequence).

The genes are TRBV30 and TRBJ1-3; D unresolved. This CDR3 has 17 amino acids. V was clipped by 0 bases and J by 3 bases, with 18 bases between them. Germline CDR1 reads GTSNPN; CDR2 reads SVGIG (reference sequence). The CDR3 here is CAWSVDRTNLFGNTIYF. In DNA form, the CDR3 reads TGTGCCTGGAGTGTAGACCGGACCAACCTCTTTGGAAACACCATATATTTT.

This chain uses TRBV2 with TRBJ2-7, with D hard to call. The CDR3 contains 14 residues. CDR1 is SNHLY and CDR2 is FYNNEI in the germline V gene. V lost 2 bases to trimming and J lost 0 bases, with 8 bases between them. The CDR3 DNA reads TGTGCCAGCAGTGAACTCGCAGTCTCCTACGAGCAGTACTTC. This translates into CASSELAVSYEQYF.

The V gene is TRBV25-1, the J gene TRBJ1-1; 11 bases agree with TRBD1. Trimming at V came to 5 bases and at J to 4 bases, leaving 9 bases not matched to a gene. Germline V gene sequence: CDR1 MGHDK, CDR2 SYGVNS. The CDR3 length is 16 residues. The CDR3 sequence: CASSRPGQGVGTEAFF. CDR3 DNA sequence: TGTGCCAGCAGTAGGCCGGGACAGGGGGTTGGCACTGAAGCTTTCTTT. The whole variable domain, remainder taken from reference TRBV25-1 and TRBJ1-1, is EADIYQTPRYLVIGTGKKITLECSQTMGHDKMYWYQQDPGMELHLIHYSYGVNSTEKGDLSSESTVSRIRTEHFPLTLESARPSHTSQYLCASSRPGQGVGTEAFFGQGTRLTVV.

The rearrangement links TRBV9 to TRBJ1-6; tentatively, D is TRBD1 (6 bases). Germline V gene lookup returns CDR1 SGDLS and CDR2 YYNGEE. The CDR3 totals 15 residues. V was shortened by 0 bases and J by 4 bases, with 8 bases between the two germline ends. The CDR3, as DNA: TGTGCCAGCAGCGTAGAACAGGGTTATAATTCACCCCTCCACTTT. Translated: CASSVEQGYNSPLHF.

CDR3 nucleotide sequence: TGCGCCAGCAGCCAAGGCAGGGGTAGCGGCACAGATACGCAGTATTTT. Translation: CASSQGRGSGTDTQYF. This chain links TRBV4-3 with TRBJ2-3; a possible D gene is TRBD1 (6 bases). This CDR3 contains 16 residues. In germline, CDR1 is LGHNA, CDR2 YSLEER. The V end was cut by 1 base, the J end by 1 base, with 12 bases between.